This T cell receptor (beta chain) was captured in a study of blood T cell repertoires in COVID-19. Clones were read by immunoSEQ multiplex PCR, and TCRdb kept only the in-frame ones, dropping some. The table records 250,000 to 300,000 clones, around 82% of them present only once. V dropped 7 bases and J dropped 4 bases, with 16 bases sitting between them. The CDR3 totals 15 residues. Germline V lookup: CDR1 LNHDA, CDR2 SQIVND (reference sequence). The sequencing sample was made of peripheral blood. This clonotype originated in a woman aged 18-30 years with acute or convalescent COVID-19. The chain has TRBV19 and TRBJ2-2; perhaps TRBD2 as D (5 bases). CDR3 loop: CASKLEGSLTGELFF. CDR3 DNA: TGTGCCAGTAAGCTCGAGGGTTCCCTCACCGGGGAGCTGTTTTTT.